This record concerns one TCR beta chain sequence. The treatment is: 19 received Ad26.COV2.S at low or high dose, single or two shots; 5 received placebo; per-sample allocation not given. Sampling happened 63 days after the first vaccine or placebo injection. The germline V and J ends were trimmed by 6 bases and 3 bases, with 10 bases remaining between them. The CDR3 runs 13 residues. Data came from immunoSEQ multiplex PCR; TCRdb stores just in-frame clones and leaves some out. Of under 600,000 clones listed, about 88% are singletons. These data originate in a study of Ad26.COV2.S vaccination and SARS-CoV-2 variants.

The receptor comes from a person aged 18-60 years who received the Ad26.COV2.S COVID-19 vaccine or a placebo. The chain uses TRBV12-3 or TRBV12-4 and TRBJ2-3; tentatively, D is TRBD1 (7 bases). The sequenced sample was peripheral blood, obtained in a trial of Ad26.COV2.S vaccine versus placebo. CDR3 protein: CASRRDSTDTQYF. DNA for the CDR3: TGTGCCAGCAGGCGGGACAGTACAGATACGCAGTATTTT.